One and the same sample provided the 27 T cell receptor beta chains below, sequenced in a study of cytomegalovirus exposure and HLA in healthy donors. The PCR was carried out with 60 Vbeta primers and 13 Jbeta primers. Measured with immunoSEQ multiplex PCR; TCRdb has only the in-frame clones, and not every one. The sample shows over 140,000 clones, approximately 82% of them seen only once. Material for sequencing was PBMCs. The receptors shown here come from a young man in good health and CMV-seropositive.

The CDR3 bases are TGTGCCATCCGGGGAACGGGCACTGAAGCTTTCTTT. It yields the protein CAIRGTGTEAFF. J is TRBJ1-1 and V is TRBV28; D is unclear. From germline, CDR1 is MDHEN and CDR2 SYDVKM. Trimming stripped 10 bases from V and 4 bases from J, with 13 bases between. The CDR3 contains 12 residues.

The CDR3 sequence: CASSQDRSPNGLHF. DNA for the CDR3: TGCGCCAGCAGCCAGGACAGGAGCCCAAACGGCCTCCACTTT. The chain has TRBV5-1 and TRBJ1-6; 7 bases fit TRBD1. Germline V gene lookup returns CDR1 SGHRS and CDR2 YFSETQ. V was clipped by 4 bases and J by 15 bases; unmatched bases: 13. This CDR3 comprises 14 residues.

The chain couples TRBV6-5 to TRBJ2-2; TRBD1 matches at 8 bases. Germline values: CDR1 MNHEY, CDR2 SVGAGI. This CDR3 contains 12 residues. V trimming: 7 bases; J trimming: 8 bases; junction bases outside the gene matches: 3. This CDR3 is CASNQGAGELFF. DNA for the CDR3: TGTGCCAGCAATCAGGGGGCTGGGGAGCTGTTTTTT.

The chain carries TRBV5-1 and TRBJ2-7, with a possible D match to TRBD2 (6 bases). This CDR3 comprises 19 residues. CDR1 SGHRS and CDR2 YFSETQ come from the germline V gene. V lost 0 bases, J lost 1 base, and 23 bases lay in between. CDR3 sequence (DNA): TGCGCCAGCAGCTTGGCGTGGGGGGACGGCCGGACGAGTTCCTACGAGCAGTACTTC. Translation gives CASSLAWGDGRTSSYEQYF.

The chain has TRBV7-2 and TRBJ1-2; 9 positions agree with TRBD1. The germline V gene encodes CDR1 SGHTA and CDR2 FQGNSA. The CDR3 consists of 15 residues. V was clipped by 5 bases and J by 5 bases; unmatched bases: 9. CDR3 amino acids: CASSIGQGRSYGYTF. The CDR3 DNA follows: TGTGCCAGCAGCATCGGACAGGGGCGGTCGTATGGCTACACCTTC.

The rearrangement uses TRBV5-4 and TRBJ1-1; 7 bases match TRBD1. CDR1 is SGHNT, CDR2 YYREEE, per germline (reference sequence). The CDR3 extends over 15 amino acids. V shed 2 bases and J 1 base; nucleotides not matched to a gene: 5. CDR3 sequence: CASSFFQGGNTEAFF. CDR3 coding DNA: TGTGCCAGCAGCTTTTTTCAGGGGGGGAACACTGAAGCTTTCTTT.

This clone was seen only once. The genes are TRBV9 and TRBJ2-3, with D hard to call. With 4 bases removed from V and 6 bases from J, the gap between germline ends came to 12 bases. Germline loops: CDR1 SGDLS, CDR2 YYNGEE. The CDR3 spans 13 residues. Here the CDR3 reads CASSRLSTDTQYF. The CDR3 DNA is TGTGCCAGCAGCCGCCTATCCACGGATACGCAGTATTTT.

V gene TRBV6-5 combines with J gene TRBJ2-7; 8 bases agree with TRBD1. Per germline, CDR1 MNHEY and CDR2 SVGAGI. The V gene end was trimmed by 0 bases and the J gene end by 1 base; junction bases not matched to a gene: 2. The CDR3 totals 15 residues. The CDR3 sequence: CASSYSQGASYEQYF. The CDR3 coding sequence is TGTGCCAGCAGTTACTCCCAGGGGGCTTCCTACGAGCAGTACTTC.

The chain uses TRBV6-6 and TRBJ2-3; D gene uncertain. Germline V gene data show CDR1 as MNHNY and CDR2 as SVGAGI (reference sequence). This CDR3 region has 14 residues. V lost 0 bases and J lost 6, with 10 bases in between. The DNA of the CDR3 is TGTGCCAGCAGTTACTCCAGGCCTGGCGATACGCAGTATTTT. Its protein product is CASSYSRPGDTQYF.

V gene TRBV6-5 combines with J gene TRBJ1-5; TRBD1 matches at 7 bases. Unmatched junction bases numbered 5, after V lost 6 bases and J lost 3 bases. The CDR3 spans 14 residues. CDR1 and CDR2 from the germline V gene are MNHEY and SVGAGI. The CDR3 sequence: CASSKGAHNQPQHF. The CDR3 bases are TGTGCCAGCAGCAAGGGGGCCCACAATCAGCCCCAGCATTTT.

This sequence joins TRBV6-4 and TRBJ2-1; TRBD2 agrees at 7 bases. The V gene's germline CDR1 is MRHNA and CDR2 SNTAGT. The CDR3 sequence is 15 residues long. The ends lost 4 bases at V and 1 base at J; junction bases unmatched: 4. CDR3 sequence (DNA): TGTGCCAGCAGTGGCGCTAGCGGATCCTACAATGAGCAGTTCTTC. Translating gives CASSGASGSYNEQFF.

The J gene is TRBJ2-3, the V gene TRBV7-6; D gene ambiguous. Trimming left V 3 bases short and J 0 bases short, with 7 bases between. Germline assignment: CDR1 SGHVS and CDR2 FNYEAQ. CDR3 size: 14 residues. In DNA form, the CDR3 reads TGTGCCAGCAGCTTTCGAGGAAGCACAGATACGCAGTATTTT. Encoded protein: CASSFRGSTDTQYF.

With respect to this clone: One end of the junction is discordant with germline, which a read error may explain. DNA of the CDR3: TGTTCCAGCAGCTTAGACGGCTATGGCTACACCTTC. It translates to CSSSLDGYGYTF. The rearrangement joins TRBV7-9 to TRBJ1-2; D is unclear. Germline-derived CDR1 and CDR2 are SEHNR and FQNEAQ (reference sequence). This CDR3 contains 12 residues.

The chain combines TRBV28 with TRBJ2-5; 13 nucleotides line up with TRBD2. This CDR3 has 15 residues. V gave up 4 bases and J gave up 5 bases; unmatched junction bases: 4. Germline CDR1 reads MDHEN; CDR2 reads SYDVKM. The CDR3: CASSSPLAGGETQYF. Here the CDR3 DNA reads TGTGCCAGCAGTTCGCCACTAGCGGGGGGGGAGACCCAGTACTTC. Drawing the rest from reference TRBV28 and TRBJ2-5, the complete variable domain is DVKVTQSSRYLVKRTGEKVFLECVQDMDHENMFWYRQDPGLGLRLIYFSYDVKMKEKGDIPEGYSVSREKKERFSLILESASTNQTSMYLCASSSPLAGGETQYFGPGTRLLVL.

This chain uses TRBV2 with TRBJ2-3; D gene ambiguous. The CDR3 has 15 amino acids. Trimming removed 4 bases at V and 0 bases at J, with 11 bases between. Germline V gives CDR1 SNHLY, CDR2 FYNNEI. The CDR3 sequence is CASSGAGTSTDTQYF. CDR3 in DNA: TGTGCCAGCAGTGGTGCCGGTACTAGCACAGATACGCAGTATTTT.

This rearrangement joins TRBV5-5 to TRBJ1-4; 7 nucleotides align to TRBD1. The V gene's germline CDR1 is SGHKS and CDR2 YYEKEE (reference sequence). V dropped 0 bases and J dropped 6; count of bases not matched to a gene: 8. This CDR3 has 16 amino acids. CDR3 sequence (DNA): TGTGCCAGCAGCTTGGCAGTGGGACAGATCGATGAAAAACTGTTTTTT. Amino acid sequence: CASSLAVGQIDEKLFF.

This chain uses TRBV2 with TRBJ1-2; 8 bases agree with TRBD1. V shed 6 bases, J shed 4 bases, and the junction held 4 bases outside the gene matches. Germline V gene lookup returns CDR1 SNHLY and CDR2 FYNNEI. The CDR3 runs 13 residues. The CDR3 nucleotides read TGTGCCAGCAGCAGGACAGGGCCCTATGGCTACACCTTC. Its protein product is CASSRTGPYGYTF.

The V gene is TRBV4-2, the J gene TRBJ2-6, with D tentatively TRBD1 (5 bases). The length of the CDR3 is 18 residues. Germline CDR1 is LGHNA and CDR2 is YNFKEQ. Trimming removed 0 bases from V and 0 bases from J, with 12 bases in between. CDR3 bases: TGTGCCAGCAGCCAAGATCCGTCCAGGGCCTCTGGGGCCAACGTCCTGACTTTC. This sequence encodes CASSQDPSRASGANVLTF.

The chain has TRBV4-1 and TRBJ2-2; no reliable D call. Germline assignment: CDR1 MGHRA and CDR2 YSYEKL. Trimming shortened V by 8 bases and J by 5 bases, and 15 bases separated the two germline ends. The CDR3 is made up of 14 amino acids. The CDR3 DNA sequence: TGCGCCAGCCGAGCAGCGACGAGGACCGGGGAGCTGTTTTTT. Amino acid sequence: CASRAATRTGELFF.

Note on this clone: The sample carries other DNA sequences with the same CDR3. The chain carries TRBV5-4 and TRBJ1-2, with D maybe TRBD1 (6 bases). With 0 bases removed from V and 4 bases from J, the gap between germline ends came to 10 bases. Germline values: CDR1 SGHNT, CDR2 YYREEE (reference sequence). This CDR3 comprises 14 residues. For the CDR3, the DNA is TGTGCCAGCAGCTTGGAACAGGGCCCCTATGGCTACACCTTC. Translation gives CASSLEQGPYGYTF.

The CDR3 region is CASSWDRGDNEQFF. Here the CDR3 DNA reads TGTGCCAGCAGTTGGGACAGAGGAGACAATGAGCAGTTCTTC. V is TRBV27 and J is TRBJ2-1, with TRBD1 matching 7 bases. The CDR3 has 14 amino acids. The germline V gene has CDR1 MNHEY and CDR2 SMNVEV (reference sequence). V shed 4 bases, J shed 5 bases, and the junction held 5 bases outside the gene matches.

The chain couples TRBV9 to TRBJ1-1, with D possibly TRBD1 on 5 matching bases. CDR3 length: 13 amino acids. V dropped 4 bases and J dropped 10 bases, with 17 bases sitting between them. Germline V gene lookup returns CDR1 SGDLS and CDR2 YYNGEE. CDR3: CASSSMGGFGAFF. The CDR3, as DNA: TGTGCCAGCAGCTCAATGGGGGGGTTTGGAGCTTTCTTT.

The rearrangement links TRBV4-1 to TRBJ1-2; possible D gene TRBD1, 6 bases. Germline lookup yields CDR1 MGHRA and CDR2 YSYEKL. V shed 0 bases and J shed 8 bases, with 16 bases lying between them. The CDR3 sequence is 15 residues long. The CDR3 loop reads CASSQEYQGQGGYTF. The CDR3 DNA follows: TGCGCCAGCAGCCAAGAGTATCAGGGGCAGGGCGGCTACACCTTC.

CDR3 nucleotides: TGTGCCAGCAGCCCCCCCGTTGGACTTCTCTCACGTGACGAGCAGTACTTC. Protein sequence: CASSPPVGLLSRDEQYF. This sequence joins TRBV13 and TRBJ2-7; a weak D match, TRBD2 (5 bases). The CDR3 contains 17 residues. Germline loops: CDR1 PRHDT, CDR2 FYEKMQ (reference sequence). The ends were cut back, 5 bases at V and 5 bases at J, with 25 bases in the middle.

A note on this clone: Its ends do not fully match the called genes, so a read error is possible. The chain uses TRBV7-9 and TRBJ2-7, with 9 bases that match TRBD2. Germline values: CDR1 SEHNR, CDR2 FQNEAQ (reference sequence). The CDR3 has 16 residues. DNA for the CDR3: TGTTCCAGCAGCTTCTCGGGCGGGGGGGTCTCCTACGAGCAGTACTTC. Encoded protein: CSSSFSGGGVSYEQYF.

The chain uses TRBV5-1 and TRBJ2-1; D may be TRBD2 (5 bases). V dropped 5 bases and J dropped 5 bases, with 8 bases sitting between them. Germline loops: CDR1 SGHRS, CDR2 YFSETQ. This CDR3 region has 12 residues. CDR3 protein: CASRTGNNEQFF. The CDR3, as DNA: TGCGCCAGCAGAACCGGGAACAATGAGCAGTTCTTC. The complete variable domain, with remaining parts taken from reference TRBV5-1 and TRBJ2-1, reads KAGVTQTPRYLIKTRGQQVTLSCSPISGHRSVSWYQQTPGQGLQFLFEYFSETQRNKGNFPGRFSGRQFSNSRSEMNVSTLELGDSALYLCASRTGNNEQFFGPGTRLTVL.

With respect to this clone: One end of the junction is discordant with germline, which a read error may explain. The chain carries TRBV7-9 and TRBJ2-3, with 10 bases identical to TRBD2. Germline V gives CDR1 SEHNR, CDR2 FQNEAQ (reference sequence). The length of the CDR3 is 16 residues. The CDR3 sequence: CSSSAGTSEVTDTQYF. CDR3 DNA sequence: TGTTCCAGCAGCGCCGGGACTAGCGAGGTCACAGATACGCAGTATTTT.